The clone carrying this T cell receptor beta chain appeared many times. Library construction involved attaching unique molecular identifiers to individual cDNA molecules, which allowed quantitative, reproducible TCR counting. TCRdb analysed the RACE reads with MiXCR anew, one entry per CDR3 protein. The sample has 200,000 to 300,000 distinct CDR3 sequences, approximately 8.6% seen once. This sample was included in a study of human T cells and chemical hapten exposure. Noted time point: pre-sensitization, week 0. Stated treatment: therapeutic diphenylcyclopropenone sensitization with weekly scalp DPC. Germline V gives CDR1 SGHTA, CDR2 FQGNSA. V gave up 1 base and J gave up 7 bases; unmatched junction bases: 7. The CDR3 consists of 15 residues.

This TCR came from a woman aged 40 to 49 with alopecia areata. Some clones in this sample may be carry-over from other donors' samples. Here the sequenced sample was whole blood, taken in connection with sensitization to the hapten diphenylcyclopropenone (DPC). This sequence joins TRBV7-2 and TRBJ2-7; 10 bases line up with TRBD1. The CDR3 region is CASSLGGGQGVEQYF. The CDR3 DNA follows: TGTGCCAGCAGCTTAGGCGGCGGACAGGGGGTGGAGCAGTACTTC. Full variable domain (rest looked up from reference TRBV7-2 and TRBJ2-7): GAGVSQSPSNKVTEKGKDVELRCDPISGHTALYWYRQSLGQGLEFLIYFQGNSAPDKSGLPSDRFSAERTGGSVSTLTIQRTQQEDSAVYLCASSLGGGQGVEQYFGPGTRLTVT.